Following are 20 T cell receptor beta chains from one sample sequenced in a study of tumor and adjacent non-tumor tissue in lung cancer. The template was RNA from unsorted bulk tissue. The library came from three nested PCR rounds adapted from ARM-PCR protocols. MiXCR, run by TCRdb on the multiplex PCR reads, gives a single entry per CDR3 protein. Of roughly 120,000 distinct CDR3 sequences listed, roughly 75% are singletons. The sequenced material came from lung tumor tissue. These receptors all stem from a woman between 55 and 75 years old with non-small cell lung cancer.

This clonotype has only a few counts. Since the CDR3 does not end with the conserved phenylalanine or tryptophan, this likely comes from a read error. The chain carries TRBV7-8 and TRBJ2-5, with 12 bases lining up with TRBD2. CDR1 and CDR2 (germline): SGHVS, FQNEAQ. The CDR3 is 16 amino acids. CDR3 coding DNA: TGTGTCAGCAGCTTTAGACTAGCGGGGGCTTCAGAGACCCAGTACTCC. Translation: CVSSFRLAGASETQYS.

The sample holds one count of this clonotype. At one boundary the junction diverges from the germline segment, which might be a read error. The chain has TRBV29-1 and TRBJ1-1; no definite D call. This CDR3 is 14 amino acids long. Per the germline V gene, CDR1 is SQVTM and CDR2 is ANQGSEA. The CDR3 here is CSVEGKARNTEVFF. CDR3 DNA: TGCAGCGTTGAAGGGAAAGCAAGGAACACTGAAGTTTTCTTT.

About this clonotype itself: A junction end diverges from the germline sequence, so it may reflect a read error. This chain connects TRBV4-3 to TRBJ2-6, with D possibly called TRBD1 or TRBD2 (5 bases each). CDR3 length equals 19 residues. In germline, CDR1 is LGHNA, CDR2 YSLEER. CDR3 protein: CASSQAATGGWTGAKVLTF. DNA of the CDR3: TGCGCCAGCAGCCAAGCCGCGACTGGCGGGTGGACTGGGGCCAAGGTCCTGACTTTC.

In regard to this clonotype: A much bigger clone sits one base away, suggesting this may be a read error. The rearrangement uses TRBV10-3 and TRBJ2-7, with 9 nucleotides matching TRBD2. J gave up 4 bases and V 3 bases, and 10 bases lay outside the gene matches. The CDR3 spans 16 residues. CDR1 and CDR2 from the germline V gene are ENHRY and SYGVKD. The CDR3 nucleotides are TGTGCCATCAGTGAAGGGAGAGGACTAGCGAGTTACGAGCAGTACTTC. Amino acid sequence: CAISEGRGLASYEQYF.

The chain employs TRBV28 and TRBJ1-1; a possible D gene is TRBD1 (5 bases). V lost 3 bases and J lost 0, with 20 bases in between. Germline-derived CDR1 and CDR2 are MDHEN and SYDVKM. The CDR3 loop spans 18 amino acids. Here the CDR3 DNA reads TGTGCCAGCAGTTTCAGGGCTCCATATACGGTTTTGAACACTGAAGCTTTCTTT. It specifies CASSFRAPYTVLNTEAFF. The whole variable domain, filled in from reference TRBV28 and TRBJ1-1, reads DVKVTQSSRYLVKRTGEKVFLECVQDMDHENMFWYRQDPGLGLRLIYFSYDVKMKEKGDIPEGYSVSREKKERFSLILESASTNQTSMYLCASSFRAPYTVLNTEAFFGQGTRLTVV.

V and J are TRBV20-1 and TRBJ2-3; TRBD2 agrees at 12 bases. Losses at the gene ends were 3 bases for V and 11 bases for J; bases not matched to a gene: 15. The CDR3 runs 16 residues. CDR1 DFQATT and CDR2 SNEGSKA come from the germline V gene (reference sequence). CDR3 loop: CSARVSLAGGAHMQYF. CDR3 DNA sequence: TGCAGTGCTAGGGTCAGCCTAGCGGGAGGGGCACATATGCAGTATTTT.

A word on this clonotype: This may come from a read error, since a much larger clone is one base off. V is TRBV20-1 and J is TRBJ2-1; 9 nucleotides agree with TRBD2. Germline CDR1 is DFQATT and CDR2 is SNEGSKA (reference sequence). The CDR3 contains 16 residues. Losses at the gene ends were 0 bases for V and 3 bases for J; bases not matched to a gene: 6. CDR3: CSARDWASGVYNEQFF. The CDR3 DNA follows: TGCAGTGCTAGAGATTGGGCTAGCGGGGTCTACAATGAGCAGTTCTTC.

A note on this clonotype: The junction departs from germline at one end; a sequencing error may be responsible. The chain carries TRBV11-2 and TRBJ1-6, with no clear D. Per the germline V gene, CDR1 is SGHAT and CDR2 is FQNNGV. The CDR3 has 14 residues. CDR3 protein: CASSLETSNLPLNF. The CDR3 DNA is TGTGCCAGCAGCTTAGAAACAAGTAATTTACCCCTCAACTTT.

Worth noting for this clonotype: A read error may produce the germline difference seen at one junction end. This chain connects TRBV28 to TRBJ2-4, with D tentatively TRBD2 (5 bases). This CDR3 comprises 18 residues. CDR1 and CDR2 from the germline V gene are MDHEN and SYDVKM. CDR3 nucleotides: TGTGCTAGCAGTACAGACACAGAGGGCGCTGGTCGGGGAAACATTCAGTACTTC. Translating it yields CASSTDTEGAGRGNIQYF.

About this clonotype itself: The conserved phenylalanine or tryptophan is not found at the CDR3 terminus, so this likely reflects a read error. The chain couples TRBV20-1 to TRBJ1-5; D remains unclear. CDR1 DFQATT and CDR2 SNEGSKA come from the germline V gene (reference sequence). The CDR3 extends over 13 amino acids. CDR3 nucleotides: TGCACTGCTAGAGATTTCGGTAATCAGCCCCAGCATTAT. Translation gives CTARDFGNQPQHY.

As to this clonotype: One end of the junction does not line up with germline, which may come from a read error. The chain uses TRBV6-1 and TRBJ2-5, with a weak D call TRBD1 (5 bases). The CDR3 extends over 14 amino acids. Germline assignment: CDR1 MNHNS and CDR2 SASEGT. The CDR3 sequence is CASSEDKGPETQYF. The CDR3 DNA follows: TGTGCCAGCAGTGAAGACAAGGGGCCAGAGACCCAGTATTTC.

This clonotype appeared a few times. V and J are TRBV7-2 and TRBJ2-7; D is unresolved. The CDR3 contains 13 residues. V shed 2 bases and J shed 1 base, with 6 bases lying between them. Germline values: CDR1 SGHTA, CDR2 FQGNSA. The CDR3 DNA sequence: TGTGCCAGCAGCTTATCTCTTTCCTACGAGCAGTACTTC. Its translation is CASSLSLSYEQYF.

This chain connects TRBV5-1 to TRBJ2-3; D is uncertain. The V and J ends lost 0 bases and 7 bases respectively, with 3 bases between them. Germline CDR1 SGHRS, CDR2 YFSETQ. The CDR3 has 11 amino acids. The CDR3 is CASSLENTQYF. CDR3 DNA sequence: TGCGCCAGCAGCTTGGAAAATACGCAGTATTTT.

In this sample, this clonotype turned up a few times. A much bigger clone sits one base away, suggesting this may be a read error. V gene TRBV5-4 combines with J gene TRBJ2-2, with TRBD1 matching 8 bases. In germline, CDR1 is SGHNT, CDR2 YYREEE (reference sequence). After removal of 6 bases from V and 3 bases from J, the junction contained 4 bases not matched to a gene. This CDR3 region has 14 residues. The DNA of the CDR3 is TGTGCCAGCAACGCGGGACAGGACACCGGGGAGCTGTTTTTT. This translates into CASNAGQDTGELFF.

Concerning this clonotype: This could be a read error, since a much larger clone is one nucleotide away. The DNA for the CDR3 is TGTGTCAGCAGTTCAGGGGGCGTCAGCTCACCCCTCCACTTT. Translation gives CVSSSGGVSSPLHF. The chain has TRBV28 and TRBJ1-6; 8 bases fit TRBD1. CDR1 and CDR2 (germline): MDHEN, SYDVKM. This CDR3 region has 14 residues.

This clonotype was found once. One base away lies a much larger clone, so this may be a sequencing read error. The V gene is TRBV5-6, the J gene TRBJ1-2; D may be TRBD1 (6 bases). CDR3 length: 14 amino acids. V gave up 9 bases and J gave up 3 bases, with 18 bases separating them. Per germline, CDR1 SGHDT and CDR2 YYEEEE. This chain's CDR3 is CATRIRGRDYGYTF. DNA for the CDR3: TGTGCCACCAGGATACGGGGGCGAGACTATGGCTACACCTTC. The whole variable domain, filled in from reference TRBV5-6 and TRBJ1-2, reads DAGVTQSPTHLIKTRGQQVTLRCSPKSGHDTVSWYQQALGQGPQFIFQYYEEEERQRGNFPDRFSGHQFPNYSSELNVNALLLGDSALYLCATRIRGRDYGYTFGSGTRLTVV.

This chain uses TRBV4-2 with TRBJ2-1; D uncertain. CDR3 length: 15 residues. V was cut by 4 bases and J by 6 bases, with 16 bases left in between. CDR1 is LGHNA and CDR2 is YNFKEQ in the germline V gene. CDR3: CASSRRLTTSNEQFF. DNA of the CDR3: TGTGCCAGCAGCCGCAGATTGACAACCAGCAATGAGCAGTTCTTC.

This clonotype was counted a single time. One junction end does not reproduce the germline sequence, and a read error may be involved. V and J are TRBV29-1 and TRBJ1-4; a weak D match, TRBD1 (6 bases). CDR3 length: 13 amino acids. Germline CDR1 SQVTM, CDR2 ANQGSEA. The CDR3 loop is CSVRGGANEKLFF. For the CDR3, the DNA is TGCAGCGTCCGAGGGGGGGCTAATGAGAAACTGTTTTTT.

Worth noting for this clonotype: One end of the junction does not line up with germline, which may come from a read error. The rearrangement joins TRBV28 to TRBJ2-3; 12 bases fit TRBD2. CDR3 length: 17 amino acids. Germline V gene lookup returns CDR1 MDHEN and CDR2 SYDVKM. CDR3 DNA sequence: TGTGCCACGCCCGAACTAGCGGGGGGATGGGGCACTGATACGCAGTATTTT. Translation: CATPELAGGWGTDTQYF.

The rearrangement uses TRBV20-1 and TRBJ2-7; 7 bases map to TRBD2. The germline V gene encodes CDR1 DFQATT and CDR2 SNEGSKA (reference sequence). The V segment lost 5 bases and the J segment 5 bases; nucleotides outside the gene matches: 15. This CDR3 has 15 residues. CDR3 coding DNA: TGCAGTGCTGGGTTACCGGGAGGCCTTTTCCACGAGCAGTACTTC. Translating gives CSAGLPGGLFHEQYF.